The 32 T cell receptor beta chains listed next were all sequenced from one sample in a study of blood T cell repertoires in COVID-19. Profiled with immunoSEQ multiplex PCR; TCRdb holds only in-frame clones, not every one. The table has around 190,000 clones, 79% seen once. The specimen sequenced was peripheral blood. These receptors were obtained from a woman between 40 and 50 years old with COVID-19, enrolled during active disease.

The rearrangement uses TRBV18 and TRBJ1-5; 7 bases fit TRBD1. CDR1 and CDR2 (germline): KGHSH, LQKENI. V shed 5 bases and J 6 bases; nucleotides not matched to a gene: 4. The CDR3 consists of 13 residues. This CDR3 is CASSTGVGQPQHF. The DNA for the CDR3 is TGTGCCAGCTCAACAGGGGTAGGTCAGCCCCAGCATTTT.

CDR3 DNA: TGTGCCAGCAGCCAAGCGTGGCGGGGGGCCTACAATGAGCAGTTCTTC. Encoded protein: CASSQAWRGAYNEQFF. This rearrangement joins TRBV14 to TRBJ2-1; 8 bases line up with TRBD2. V trimming: 1 base; J trimming: 2 bases; junction bases outside the gene matches: 4. CDR1 and CDR2 from the germline V gene are SGHDN and FVKESK. CDR3 length: 16 residues.

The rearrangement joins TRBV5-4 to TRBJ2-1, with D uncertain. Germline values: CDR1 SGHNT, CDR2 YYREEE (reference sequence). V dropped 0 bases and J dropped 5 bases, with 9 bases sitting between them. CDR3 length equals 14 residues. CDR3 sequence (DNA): TGTGCCAGCAGCTTGGAGGTCCGGGACAATGAGCAGTTCTTC. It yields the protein CASSLEVRDNEQFF.

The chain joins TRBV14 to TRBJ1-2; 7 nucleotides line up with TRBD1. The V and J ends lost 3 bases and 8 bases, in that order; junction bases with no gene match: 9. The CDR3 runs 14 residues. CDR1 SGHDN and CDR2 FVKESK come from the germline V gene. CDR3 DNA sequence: TGTGCCAGCAGCCACCTGAGGACAGGCCAAGGCTACACCTTC. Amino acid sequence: CASSHLRTGQGYTF.

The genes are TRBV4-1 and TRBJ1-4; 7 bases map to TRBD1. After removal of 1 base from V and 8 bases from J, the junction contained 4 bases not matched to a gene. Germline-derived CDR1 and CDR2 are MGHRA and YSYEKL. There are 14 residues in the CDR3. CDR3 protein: CASSQGQGAEKLFF. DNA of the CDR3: TGCGCCAGCAGCCAAGGACAGGGTGCGGAAAAACTGTTTTTT.

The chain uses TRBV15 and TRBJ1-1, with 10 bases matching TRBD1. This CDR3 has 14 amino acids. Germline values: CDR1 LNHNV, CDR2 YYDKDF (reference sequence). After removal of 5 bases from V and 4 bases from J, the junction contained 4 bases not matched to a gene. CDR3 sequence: CATSRQGASTEAFF. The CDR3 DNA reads TGTGCCACCAGCCGACAGGGGGCAAGCACTGAAGCTTTCTTT. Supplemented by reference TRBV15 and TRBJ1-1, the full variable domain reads DAMVIQNPRYQVTQFGKPVTLSCSQTLNHNVMYWYQQKSSQAPKLLFHYYDKDFNNEADTPDNFQSRRPNTSFCFLDIRSPGLGDTAMYLCATSRQGASTEAFFGQGTRLTVV.

The CDR3 sequence is CAWIRTGSFLYGYTF. Here the CDR3 DNA reads TGTGCCTGGATTAGGACAGGGTCCTTCCTCTATGGCTACACCTTC. This chain joins TRBV30 and TRBJ1-2; 8 nucleotides line up with TRBD1. The germline gives CDR1 GTSNPN, CDR2 SVGIG (reference sequence). The CDR3 sequence is 15 residues long. Trimming at V came to 4 bases and at J to 4 bases, leaving 11 bases not matched to a gene. The variable domain in full, completed from reference TRBV30 and TRBJ1-2, reads SQTIHQWPATLVQPVGSPLSLECTVEGTSNPNLYWYRQAAGRGLQLLFYSVGIGQISSEVPQNLSASRPQDRQFILSSKKLLLSDSGFYLCAWIRTGSFLYGYTFGSGTRLTVV.

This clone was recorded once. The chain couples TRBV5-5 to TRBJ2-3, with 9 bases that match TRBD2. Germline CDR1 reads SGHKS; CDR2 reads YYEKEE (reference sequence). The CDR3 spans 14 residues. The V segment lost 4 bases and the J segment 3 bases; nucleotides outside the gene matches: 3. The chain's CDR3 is CASSDSGSTDTQYF. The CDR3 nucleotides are TGTGCCAGCAGCGATAGCGGGAGTACAGATACGCAGTATTTT. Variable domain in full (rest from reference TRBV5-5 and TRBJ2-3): DAGVTQSPTHLIKTRGQQVTLRCSPISGHKSVSWYQQVLGQGPQFIFQYYEKEERGRGNFPDRFSARQFPNYSSELNVNALLLGDSALYLCASSDSGSTDTQYFGPGTRLTVL.

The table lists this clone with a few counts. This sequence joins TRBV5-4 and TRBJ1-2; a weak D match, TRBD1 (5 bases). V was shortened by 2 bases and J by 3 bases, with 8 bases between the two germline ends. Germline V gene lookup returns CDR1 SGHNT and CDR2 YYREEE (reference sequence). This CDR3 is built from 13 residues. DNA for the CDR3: TGTGCCAGCAGCTTCCGGGGGGACTATGGCTACACCTTC. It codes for CASSFRGDYGYTF.

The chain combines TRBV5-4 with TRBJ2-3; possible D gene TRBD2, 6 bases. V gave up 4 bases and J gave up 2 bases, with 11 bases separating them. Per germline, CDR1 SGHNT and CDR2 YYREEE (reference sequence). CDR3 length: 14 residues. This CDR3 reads CASSNELATDTQYF. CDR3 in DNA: TGTGCCAGCAGCAACGAACTAGCCACAGATACGCAGTATTTT. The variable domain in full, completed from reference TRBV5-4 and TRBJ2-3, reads ETGVTQSPTHLIKTRGQQVTLRCSSQSGHNTVSWYQQALGQGPQFIFQYYREEENGRGNFPPRFSGLQFPNYSSELNVNALELDDSALYLCASSNELATDTQYFGPGTRLTVL.

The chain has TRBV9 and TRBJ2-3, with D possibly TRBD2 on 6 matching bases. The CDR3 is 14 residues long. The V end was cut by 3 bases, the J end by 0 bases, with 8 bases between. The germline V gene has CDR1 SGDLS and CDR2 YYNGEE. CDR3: CASSAAGSTDTQYF. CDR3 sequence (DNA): TGTGCCAGCAGCGCGGCGGGGAGCACAGATACGCAGTATTTT.

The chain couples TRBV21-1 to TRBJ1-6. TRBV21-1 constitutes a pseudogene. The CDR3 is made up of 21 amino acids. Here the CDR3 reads CASSKELYRDPAASGESPLHF. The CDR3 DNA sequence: TGTGCCAGCAGCAAAGAACTCTACCGGGATCCTGCGGCTTCTGGGGAATCACCCCTCCACTTT.

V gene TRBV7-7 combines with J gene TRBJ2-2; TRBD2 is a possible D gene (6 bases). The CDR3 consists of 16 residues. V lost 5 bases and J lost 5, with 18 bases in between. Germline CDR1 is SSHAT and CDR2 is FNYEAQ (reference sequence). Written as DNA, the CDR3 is TGTGCCAGCAGCCCCCCCGGCAGTCGGGGGACCGGGGAGCTGTTTTTT. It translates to CASSPPGSRGTGELFF.

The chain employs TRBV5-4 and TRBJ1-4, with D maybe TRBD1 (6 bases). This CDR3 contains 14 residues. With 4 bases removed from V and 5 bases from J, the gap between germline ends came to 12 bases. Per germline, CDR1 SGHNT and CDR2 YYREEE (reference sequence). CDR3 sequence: CASSLDRINEKLFF. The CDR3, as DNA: TGTGCCAGCAGCCTCGACAGGATCAATGAAAAACTGTTTTTT.

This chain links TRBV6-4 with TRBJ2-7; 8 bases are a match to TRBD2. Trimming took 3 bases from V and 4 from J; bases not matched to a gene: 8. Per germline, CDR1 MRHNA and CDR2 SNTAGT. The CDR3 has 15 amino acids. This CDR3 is CASSEAAGGGYEQYF. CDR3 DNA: TGTGCCAGCAGTGAAGCGGCGGGAGGAGGTTACGAGCAGTACTTC.

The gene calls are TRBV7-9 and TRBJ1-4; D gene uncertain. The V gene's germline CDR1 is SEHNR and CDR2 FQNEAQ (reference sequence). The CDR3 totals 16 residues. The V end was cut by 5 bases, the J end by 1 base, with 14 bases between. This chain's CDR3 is CASSLGSIGTNEKLFF. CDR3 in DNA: TGTGCCAGCAGCCTAGGGAGCATCGGAACTAATGAAAAACTGTTTTTT.

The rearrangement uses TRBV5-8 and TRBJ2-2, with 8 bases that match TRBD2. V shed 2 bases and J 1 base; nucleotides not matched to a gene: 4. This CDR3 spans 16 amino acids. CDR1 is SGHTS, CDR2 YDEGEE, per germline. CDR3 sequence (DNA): TGTGCCAGCAGCTTAACTAGCGGAGTGAACACCGGGGAGCTGTTTTTT. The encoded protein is CASSLTSGVNTGELFF.

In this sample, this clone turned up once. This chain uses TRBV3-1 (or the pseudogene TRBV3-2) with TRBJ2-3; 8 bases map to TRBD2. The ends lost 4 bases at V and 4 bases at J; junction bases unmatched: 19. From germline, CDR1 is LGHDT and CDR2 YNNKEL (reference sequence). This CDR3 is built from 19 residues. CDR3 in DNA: TGTGCCAGCAGCCCCTATAAAGGACTAGCCTTCCTAGGGGCAGATACGCAGTATTTT. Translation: CASSPYKGLAFLGADTQYF.

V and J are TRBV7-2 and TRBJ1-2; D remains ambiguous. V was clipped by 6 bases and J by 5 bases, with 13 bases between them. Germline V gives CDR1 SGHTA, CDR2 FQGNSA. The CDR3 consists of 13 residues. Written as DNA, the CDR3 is TGTGCCAGCAGGAGCCGGGTGGCGTATGGCTACACCTTC. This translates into CASRSRVAYGYTF.

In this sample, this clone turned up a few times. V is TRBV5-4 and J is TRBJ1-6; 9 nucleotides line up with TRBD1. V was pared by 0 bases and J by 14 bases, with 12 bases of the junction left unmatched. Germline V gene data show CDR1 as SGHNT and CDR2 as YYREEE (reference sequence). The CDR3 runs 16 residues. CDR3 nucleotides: TGTGCCAGCAGCTTGGGAGGGGACAGGGAGGATACTGCCCTCCACTTT. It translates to CASSLGGDREDTALHF. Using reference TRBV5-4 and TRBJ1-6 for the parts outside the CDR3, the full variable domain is ETGVTQSPTHLIKTRGQQVTLRCSSQSGHNTVSWYQQALGQGPQFIFQYYREEENGRGNFPPRFSGLQFPNYSSELNVNALELDDSALYLCASSLGGDREDTALHFGNGTRLTVT.

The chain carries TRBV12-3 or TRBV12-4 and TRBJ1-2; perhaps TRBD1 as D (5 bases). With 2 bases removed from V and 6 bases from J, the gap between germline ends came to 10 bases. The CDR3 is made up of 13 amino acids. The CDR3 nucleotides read TGTGCCAGCAGTTTAACGGCAGGGAATGGCTACACCTTC. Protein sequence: CASSLTAGNGYTF.

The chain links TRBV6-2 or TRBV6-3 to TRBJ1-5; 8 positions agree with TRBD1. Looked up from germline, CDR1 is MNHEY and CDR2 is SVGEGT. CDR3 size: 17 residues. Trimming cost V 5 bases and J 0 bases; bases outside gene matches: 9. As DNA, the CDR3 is TGTGCCAGCAGTCCCCGGACAGGGACATATAGCAATCAGCCCCAGCATTTT. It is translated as CASSPRTGTYSNQPQHF.

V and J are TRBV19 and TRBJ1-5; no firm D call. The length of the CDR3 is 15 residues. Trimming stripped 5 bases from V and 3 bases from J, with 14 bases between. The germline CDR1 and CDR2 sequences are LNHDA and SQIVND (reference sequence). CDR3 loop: CASSFHQVDNQPQHF. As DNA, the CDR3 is TGTGCCAGTAGTTTCCATCAGGTAGACAATCAGCCCCAGCATTTT.

CDR3 sequence reads: CASSPPVVKAVNTEAFF. The CDR3 bases are TGTGCCAGCTCACCACCTGTGGTTAAGGCGGTGAACACTGAAGCTTTCTTT. The gene calls are TRBV18 and TRBJ1-1, with D unresolved. Trimming removed 0 bases at V and 0 bases at J, with 14 bases between. This CDR3 spans 17 amino acids. Germline CDR1 and CDR2: KGHSH and LQKENI. Full variable domain (rest looked up from reference TRBV18 and TRBJ1-1): NAGVMQNPRHLVRRRGQEARLRCSPMKGHSHVYWYRQLPEEGLKFMVYLQKENIIDESGMPKERFSAEFPKEGPSILRIQQVVRGDSAAYFCASSPPVVKAVNTEAFFGQGTRLTVV.

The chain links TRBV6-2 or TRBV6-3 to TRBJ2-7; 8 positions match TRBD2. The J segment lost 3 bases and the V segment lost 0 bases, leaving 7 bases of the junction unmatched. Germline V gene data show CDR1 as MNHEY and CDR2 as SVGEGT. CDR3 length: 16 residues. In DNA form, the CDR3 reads TGTGCCAGCAGTTACTCCGCGGCGGGGGGCTACTACGAGCAGTACTTC. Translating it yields CASSYSAAGGYYEQYF.

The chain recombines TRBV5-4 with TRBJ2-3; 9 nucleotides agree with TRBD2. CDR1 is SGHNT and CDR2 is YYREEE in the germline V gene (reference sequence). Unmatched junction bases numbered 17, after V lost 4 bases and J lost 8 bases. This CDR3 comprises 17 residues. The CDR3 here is CASSESPGTSSPLTQYF. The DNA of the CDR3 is TGTGCCAGCAGCGAGAGCCCCGGGACTAGCTCTCCTCTTACGCAGTATTTT.

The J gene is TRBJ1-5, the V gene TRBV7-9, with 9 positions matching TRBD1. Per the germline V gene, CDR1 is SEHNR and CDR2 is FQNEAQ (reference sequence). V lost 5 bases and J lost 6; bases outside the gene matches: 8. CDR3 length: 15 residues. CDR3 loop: CASSPTGGLGQPQHF. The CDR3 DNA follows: TGTGCCAGCAGCCCAACAGGGGGCCTAGGTCAGCCCCAGCATTTT. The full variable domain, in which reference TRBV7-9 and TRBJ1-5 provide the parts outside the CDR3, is DTGVSQNPRHKITKRGQNVTFRCDPISEHNRLYWYRQTLGQGPEFLTYFQNEAQLEKSRLLSDRFSAERPKGSFSTLEIQRTEQGDSAMYLCASSPTGGLGQPQHFGDGTRLSIL.

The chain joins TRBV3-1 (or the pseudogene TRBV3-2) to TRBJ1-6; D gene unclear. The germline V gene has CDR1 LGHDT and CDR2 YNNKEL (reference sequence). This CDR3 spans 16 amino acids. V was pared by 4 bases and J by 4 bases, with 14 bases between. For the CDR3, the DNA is TGTGCCAGCAGCCTGGTCCGCTCCGGTTATAATTCACCCCTCCACTTT. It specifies CASSLVRSGYNSPLHF.

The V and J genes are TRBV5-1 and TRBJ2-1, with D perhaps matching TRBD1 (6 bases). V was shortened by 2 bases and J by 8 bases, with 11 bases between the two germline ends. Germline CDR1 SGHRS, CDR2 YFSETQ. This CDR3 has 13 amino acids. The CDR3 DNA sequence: TGCGCCAGCAGCTTCTCTTGGGGGCATGAGCAGTTCTTC. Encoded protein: CASSFSWGHEQFF.

The CDR3 DNA follows: TGTGCCTGGAGTAGGGGCCGAGGCACAGATACGCAGTATTTT. This sequence encodes CAWSRGRGTDTQYF. The chain recombines TRBV30 with TRBJ2-3; TRBD1 is a possible D gene (5 bases). Germline CDR1 GTSNPN, CDR2 SVGIG (reference sequence). The CDR3 contains 14 residues. With 2 bases removed from V and 1 base from J, the gap between germline ends came to 10 bases. Based on the CDR3 plus reference TRBV30 and TRBJ2-3, the full variable domain is SQTIHQWPATLVQPVGSPLSLECTVEGTSNPNLYWYRQAAGRGLQLLFYSVGIGQISSEVPQNLSASRPQDRQFILSSKKLLLSDSGFYLCAWSRGRGTDTQYFGPGTRLTVL.

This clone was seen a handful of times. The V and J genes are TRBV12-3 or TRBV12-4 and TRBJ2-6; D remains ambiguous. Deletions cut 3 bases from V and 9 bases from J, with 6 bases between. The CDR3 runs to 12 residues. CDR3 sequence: CASSLASNVLTF. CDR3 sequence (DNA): TGTGCCAGCAGTTTGGCCAGCAACGTCCTGACTTTC.

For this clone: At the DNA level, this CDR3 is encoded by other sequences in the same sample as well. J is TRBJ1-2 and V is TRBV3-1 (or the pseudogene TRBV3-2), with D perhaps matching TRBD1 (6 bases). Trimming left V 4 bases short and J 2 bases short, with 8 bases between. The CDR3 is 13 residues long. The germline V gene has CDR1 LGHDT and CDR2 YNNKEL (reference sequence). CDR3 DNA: TGTGCCAGCAGCCCGGACAGCAACTATGGCTACACCTTC. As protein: CASSPDSNYGYTF.